The clone carrying this TCR beta chain was seen a handful of times. Its specificity is not known. This sample is drawn from a study of response to subunit inactivated influenza vaccine. Findings of the study overall: Researchers suggested that each seasonal influenza vaccination recruits few new T cells.

From the RT-PCR reads, TCRdb called clonotypes with MiXCR, one entry per CDR3 protein. Altogether about 520,000 distinct CDR3 sequences are present, roughly 25% being singletons, with the ten largest covering approximately 2%. CDR3 length equals 16 residues. CDR1 is SGHRS and CDR2 is YFSETQ in the germline V gene. Trimming cost V 1 base and J 4 bases; bases outside gene matches: 5. This receptor was obtained from a man aged 50-59 years who received an inactivated influenza vaccine. Sequenced here: CD4+ T cells sorted from PBMCs, sampled about 5 days after vaccination. The gene calls are TRBV5-1 and TRBJ2-2; 9 bases fit TRBD1. CDR3 sequence reads: CASSLQGQGLTGELFF. CDR3 in DNA: TGCGCCAGCAGCTTGCAGGGACAGGGCCTCACCGGGGAGCTGTTTTTT.